This is a list of T cell receptor beta chains from one sample in a study of tumor-infiltrating T cells and Merkel cell polyomavirus. Profiled with immunoSEQ multiplex PCR; TCRdb holds only in-frame clones, not every one. In the table there are 24,000 or so clones, nearly 90% of which are singletons. Material: lymph node tissue. The receptor set was obtained from a man between 45 and 60 years old with Merkel cell carcinoma. CDR3s include the opening cysteine and the closing phenylalanine or tryptophan. D genes are given only for firm matches. Rows give clone size only sometimes, using once, few, many, or a class for an expanded clone.

TRBJ2-7 | TRBV5-1 | - | TRBD1 | CASSGNVQGEQYF | TGCGCCAGCAGCGGAAACGTACAGGGGGAGCAGTACTTC
TRBJ1-2 | TRBV6-1 | - | - | CASSQGQIRGYTF | TGTGCCAGCAGTCAGGGACAAATTAGGGGCTACACCTTC
TRBJ1-1 | TRBV27 | - | - | CASSQDRNTEAFF | TGTGCCAGCAGTCAAGACAGGAACACTGAAGCTTTCTTT
TRBJ1-3 | TRBV28 | - | - | CASSSSSSGNTIYF | TGTGCCAGCAGTTCAAGCTCCTCTGGAAACACCATATATTTT
TRBJ1-5 | TRBV28 | - | - | CASSLIGRGLAQPQHF | TGTGCCAGCAGTTTAATCGGCAGGGGTTTGGCTCAGCCCCAGCATTTT
TRBJ2-5 | TRBV5-8 | - | TRBD2 | CASLPGLAGARETQYF | TGTGCCAGCCTCCCTGGACTAGCGGGAGCTCGGGAGACCCAGTACTTC
TRBJ1-2 | TRBV6-5 | - | TRBD1 | CASSLDRGYSGYTF | TGTGCCAGCAGTCTAGACAGGGGTTACTCTGGCTACACCTTC
TRBJ2-1 | TRBV7-3 | few | - | CASSPGQTGNEQFF | TGTGCCAGCAGCCCCGGACAGACGGGCAATGAGCAGTTCTTC
TRBJ2-3 | TRBV28 | - | TRBD1 | CASSSGQGVTDTQYF | TGTGCCAGCAGTTCAGGACAGGGGGTCACAGATACGCAGTATTTT
TRBJ2-2 | TRBV9 | once | TRBD1 | CASSPLRTGYSTGELFF | TGTGCCAGCAGCCCCCTGAGGACAGGGTATAGCACCGGGGAGCTGTTTTTT
TRBJ2-1 | TRBV19 | - | TRBD2 | CASSRTSGMHEQFF | TGTGCCAGTAGTAGGACTAGCGGGATGCATGAGCAGTTCTTC
TRBJ2-3 | TRBV28 | - | TRBD1 | CASSLGQGTDTQYF | TGTGCCAGCAGCTTGGGACAGGGAACAGATACGCAGTATTTT
TRBJ2-7 | TRBV6-5 | - | TRBD2 | CASSYYGGTYEQYF | TGTGCCAGCAGTTACTACGGGGGGACCTACGAGCAGTACTTC
TRBJ2-1 | TRBV4-3 | - | - | CASSYQGPYNEQFF | TGCGCCAGCAGTTACCAGGGCCCCTACAATGAGCAGTTCTTC
TRBJ2-5 | TRBV10-3 | - | - | CAIRGTIETQYF | TGTGCCATCAGGGGGACAATTGAGACCCAGTACTTC
TRBJ2-5 | TRBV7-9 | - | TRBD2 | CASSLVGGGVLGETQYF | TGTGCCAGCAGCTTAGTTGGCGGGGGAGTATTAGGAGAGACCCAGTACTTC
TRBJ2-2 | TRBV18 | - | - | CASSPFSVRGTGELFF | TGTGCCAGCTCACCATTCAGCGTCAGGGGCACCGGGGAGCTGTTTTTT
TRBJ1-1 | TRBV4-2 | once | - | CASSQMAVMNTEAFF | TGTGCCAGCAGCCAAATGGCAGTCATGAACACTGAAGCTTTCTTT
TRBJ1-6 | TRBV18 | once | TRBD1 | CASSPYGTGGSNSPLHF | TGTGCCAGCTCACCTTACGGGACAGGGGGATCAAATTCACCCCTCCACTTT
TRBJ1-3 | TRBV25-1 | - | - | CASSDLRGGNTIYF | TGTGCCAGCAGTGACCTTCGTGGCGGAAACACCATATATTTT
TRBJ2-5 | TRBV19 | - | TRBD2 | CASSGTSGGDQETQYF | TGTGCCAGTAGTGGGACTAGCGGGGGGGACCAAGAGACCCAGTACTTC
TRBJ1-4 | TRBV30 | - | - | CAWDLQGTNEKLFF | TGTGCCTGGGACCTACAGGGTACTAATGAAAAACTGTTTTTT
TRBJ2-3 | TRBV4-1 | - | TRBD2 | CASRPATGGTQYF | TGCGCCAGCAGGCCCGCGACGGGGGGTACGCAGTATTTT
TRBJ2-7 | TRBV9 | - | - | CASSPAGRREQYF | TGTGCCAGCAGCCCCGCCGGCAGGCGCGAGCAGTACTTC
TRBJ2-1 | TRBV28 | - | TRBD2 | CASSPPRLAGNNEQFF | TGTGCCAGCAGTCCGCCCAGACTAGCGGGTAACAATGAGCAGTTCTTC
TRBJ1-5 | TRBV5-8 | - | - | CASRRRGNSNQPQHF | TGTGCCAGCAGGCGCAGGGGAAATAGCAATCAGCCCCAGCATTTT